Below, one TCR beta chain is given with its context. Its antigen is still unknown. The PCR used 60 Vbeta and 13 Jbeta primers. Some clones are missing from TCRdb's copy, which holds only in-frame ones; the method was immunoSEQ multiplex PCR. The sample has around 100,000 clones; more than 75% are singletons. Unrecorded immune exposures were likely, despite nominal health at sampling. From germline, CDR1 is SGHDT and CDR2 YYEEEE. V lost 0 bases to trimming and J lost 3 bases, with 15 bases between them. The length of the CDR3 is 16 residues. This sample was taken from a study of cytomegalovirus exposure and HLA in healthy donors. General study results and limits: Later examination showed HLA-associated TCR beta chains had greater clonal expansion than equally common others.

The sequencing sample was made of PBMCs. The chain links TRBV5-6 to TRBJ1-1, with a tentative D call TRBD1 (6 bases). The receptor was derived from a woman in her thirties or forties in good health and CMV-seronegative. CDR3 bases: TGTGCCAGCAGCTTGGCCCAGGGGAGGGGAGACACTGAAGCTTTCTTT. The encoded protein is CASSLAQGRGDTEAFF.